This T cell receptor (beta chain) comes out of a study of T cell repertoires in cytomegalovirus infection. The study's findings and limits: Cumulative public TCR beta family frequency identified carriers of CMV plus the relevant HLA.

This CDR3 is built from 14 residues. V lost 5 bases, J lost 7 bases, and 18 bases lay in between. Germline CDR1 is LNHDA and CDR2 is SQIVND (reference sequence). TCRdb called the reads again in MiXCR, with one record for every CDR3 protein. The table has fewer than 850,000 distinct CDR3 sequences, roughly 29% seen once. As for this clonotype: Its matching antigen is unknown.

This clonotype was obtained from a human donor in good health (CMV status not recorded). Some clones in this sample may be carry-over from other donors' samples. The rearrangement joins TRBV19 to TRBJ2-7; D might be TRBD1 or TRBD2, each matching 7 bases. The source was cultured CD8+ T cells from PBMCs, collected from culture after CMV antigen stimulation. The DNA for the CDR3 is TGTGCCAGTAGTGCCCCAGGGGGGGCCAAAGAGCAGTACTTC. Protein sequence: CASSAPGGAKEQYF.